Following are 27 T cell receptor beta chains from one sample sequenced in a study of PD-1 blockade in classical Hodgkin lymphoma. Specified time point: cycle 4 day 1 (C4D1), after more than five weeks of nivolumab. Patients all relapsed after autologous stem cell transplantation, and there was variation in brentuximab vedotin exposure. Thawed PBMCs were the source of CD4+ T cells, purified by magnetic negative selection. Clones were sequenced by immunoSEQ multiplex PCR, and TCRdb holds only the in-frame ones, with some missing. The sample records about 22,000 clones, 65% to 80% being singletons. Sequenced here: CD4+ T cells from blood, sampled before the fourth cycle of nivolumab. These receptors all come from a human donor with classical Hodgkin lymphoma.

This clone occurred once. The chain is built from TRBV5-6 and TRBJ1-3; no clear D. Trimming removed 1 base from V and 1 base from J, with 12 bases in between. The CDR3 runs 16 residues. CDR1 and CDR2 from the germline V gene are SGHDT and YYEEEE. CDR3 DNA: TGTGCCAGCAGCTTGAATCGAGAGTATTCTGGAAACACCATATATTTT. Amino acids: CASSLNREYSGNTIYF.

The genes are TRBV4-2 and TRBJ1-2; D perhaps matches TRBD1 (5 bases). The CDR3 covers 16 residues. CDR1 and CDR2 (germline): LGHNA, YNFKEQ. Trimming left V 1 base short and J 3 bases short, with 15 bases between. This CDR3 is CASSQGNSLGDYGYTF. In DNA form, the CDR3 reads TGTGCCAGCAGCCAAGGTAACTCTTTAGGGGACTATGGCTACACCTTC.

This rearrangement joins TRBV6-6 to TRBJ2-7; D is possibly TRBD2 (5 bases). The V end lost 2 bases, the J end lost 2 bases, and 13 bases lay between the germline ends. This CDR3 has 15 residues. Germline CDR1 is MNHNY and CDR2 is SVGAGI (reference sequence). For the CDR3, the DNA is TGTGCCAGCAGTTACCCCGGACTTAGAGCCTACGAGCAGTACTTC. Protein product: CASSYPGLRAYEQYF.

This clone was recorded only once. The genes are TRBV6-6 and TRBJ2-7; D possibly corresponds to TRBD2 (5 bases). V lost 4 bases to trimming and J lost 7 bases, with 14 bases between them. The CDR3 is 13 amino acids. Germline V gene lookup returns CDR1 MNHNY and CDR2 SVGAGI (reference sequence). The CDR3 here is CASSLEALGEQYF. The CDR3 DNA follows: TGTGCCAGCAGTTTGGAGGCCTTGGGAGAGCAGTACTTC.

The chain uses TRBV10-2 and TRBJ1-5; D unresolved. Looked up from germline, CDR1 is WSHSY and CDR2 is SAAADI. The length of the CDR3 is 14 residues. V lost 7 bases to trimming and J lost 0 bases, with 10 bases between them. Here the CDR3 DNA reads TGCGCCAGCAAAAGGCCTGATAGCAATCAGCCCCAGCATTTT. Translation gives CASKRPDSNQPQHF.

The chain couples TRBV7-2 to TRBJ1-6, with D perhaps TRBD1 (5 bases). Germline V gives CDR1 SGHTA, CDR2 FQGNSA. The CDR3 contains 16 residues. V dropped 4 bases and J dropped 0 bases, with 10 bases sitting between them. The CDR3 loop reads CASSSTGDSYNSPLHF. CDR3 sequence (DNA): TGTGCCAGCAGCTCTACAGGAGACTCCTATAATTCACCCCTCCACTTT.

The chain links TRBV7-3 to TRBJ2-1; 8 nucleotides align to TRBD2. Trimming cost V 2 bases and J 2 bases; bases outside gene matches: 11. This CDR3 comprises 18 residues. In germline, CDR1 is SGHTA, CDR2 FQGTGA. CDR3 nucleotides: TGTGCCAGCAGCTTACGTCACCGAGTCGGGGGGGCCTACAATGAGCAGTTCTTC. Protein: CASSLRHRVGGAYNEQFF.

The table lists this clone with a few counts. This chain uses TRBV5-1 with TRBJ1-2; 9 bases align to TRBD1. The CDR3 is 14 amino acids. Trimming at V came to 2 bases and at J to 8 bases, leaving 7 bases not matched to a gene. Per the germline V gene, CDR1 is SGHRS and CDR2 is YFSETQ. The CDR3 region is CASSFRDRAVGYTF. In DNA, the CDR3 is TGCGCCAGCAGCTTCCGGGACAGGGCCGTGGGCTACACCTTC. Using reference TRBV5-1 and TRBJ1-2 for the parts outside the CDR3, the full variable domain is KAGVTQTPRYLIKTRGQQVTLSCSPISGHRSVSWYQQTPGQGLQFLFEYFSETQRNKGNFPGRFSGRQFSNSRSEMNVSTLELGDSALYLCASSFRDRAVGYTFGSGTRLTVV.

This CDR3 is CASSLPTESGELFF. The DNA of the CDR3 is TGCGCCAGCAGCTTGCCAACCGAGTCCGGGGAGCTGTTTTTT. This chain joins TRBV5-1 and TRBJ2-2; no reliable D call. CDR3 length equals 14 residues. Germline CDR1 is SGHRS and CDR2 is YFSETQ. V dropped 1 base and J dropped 6 bases, with 10 bases sitting between them.

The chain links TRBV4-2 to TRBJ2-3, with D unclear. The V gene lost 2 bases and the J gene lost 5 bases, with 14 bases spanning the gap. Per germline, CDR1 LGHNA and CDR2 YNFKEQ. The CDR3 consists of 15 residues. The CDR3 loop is CASSQQDSGVDTQYF. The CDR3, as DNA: TGTGCCAGCAGCCAACAGGATTCCGGCGTAGATACGCAGTATTTT.

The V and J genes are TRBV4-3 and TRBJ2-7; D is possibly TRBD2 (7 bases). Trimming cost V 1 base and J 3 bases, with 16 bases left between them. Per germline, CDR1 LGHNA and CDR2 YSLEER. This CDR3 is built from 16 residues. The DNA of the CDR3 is TGCGCCAGCAGCCAAGTAAGGGGGGGGACCCTCTACGAGCAGTACTTC. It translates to CASSQVRGGTLYEQYF.

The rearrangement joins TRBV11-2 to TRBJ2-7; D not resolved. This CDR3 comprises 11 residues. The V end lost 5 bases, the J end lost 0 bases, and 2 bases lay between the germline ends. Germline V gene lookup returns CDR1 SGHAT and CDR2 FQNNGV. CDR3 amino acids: CASSHSYEQYF. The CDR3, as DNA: TGTGCCAGCAGCCACTCCTACGAGCAGTACTTC.

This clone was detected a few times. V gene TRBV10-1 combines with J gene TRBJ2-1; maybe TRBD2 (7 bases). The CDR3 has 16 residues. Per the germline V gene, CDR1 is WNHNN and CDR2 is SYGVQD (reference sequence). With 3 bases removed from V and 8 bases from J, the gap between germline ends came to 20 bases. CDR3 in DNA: TGCGCCAGCAGTGACCCCGAGGGGGGGGTCAGGGATGAGCAGTTCTTC. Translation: CASSDPEGGVRDEQFF.

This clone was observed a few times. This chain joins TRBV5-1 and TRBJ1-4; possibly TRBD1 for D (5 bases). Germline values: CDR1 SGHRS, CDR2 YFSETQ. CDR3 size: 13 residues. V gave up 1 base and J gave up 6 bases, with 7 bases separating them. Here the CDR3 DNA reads TGCGCCAGCAGCTTGAGCAGGGATGAAAAACTGTTTTTT. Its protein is CASSLSRDEKLFF. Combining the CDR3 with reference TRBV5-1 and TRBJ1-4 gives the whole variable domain KAGVTQTPRYLIKTRGQQVTLSCSPISGHRSVSWYQQTPGQGLQFLFEYFSETQRNKGNFPGRFSGRQFSNSRSEMNVSTLELGDSALYLCASSLSRDEKLFFGSGTQLSVL.

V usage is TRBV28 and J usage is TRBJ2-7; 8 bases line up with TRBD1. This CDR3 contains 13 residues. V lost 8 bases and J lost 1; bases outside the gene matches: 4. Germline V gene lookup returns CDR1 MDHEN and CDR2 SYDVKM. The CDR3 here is CASLDRVSYEQYF. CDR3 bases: TGTGCCAGCCTGGACAGGGTGTCCTACGAGCAGTACTTC.

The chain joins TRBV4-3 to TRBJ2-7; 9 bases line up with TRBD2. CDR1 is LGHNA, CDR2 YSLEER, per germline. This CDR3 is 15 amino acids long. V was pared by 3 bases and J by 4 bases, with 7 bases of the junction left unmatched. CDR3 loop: CASSQWTSAGYEQYF. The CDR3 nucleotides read TGCGCCAGCAGCCAGTGGACTAGCGCGGGATACGAGCAGTACTTC.

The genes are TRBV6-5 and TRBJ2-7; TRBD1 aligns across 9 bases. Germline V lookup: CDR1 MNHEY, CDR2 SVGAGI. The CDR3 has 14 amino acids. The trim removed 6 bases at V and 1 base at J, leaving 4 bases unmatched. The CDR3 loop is CASRGTGRSYEQYF. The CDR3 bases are TGTGCCAGCAGGGGGACAGGGAGGTCCTACGAGCAGTACTTC.

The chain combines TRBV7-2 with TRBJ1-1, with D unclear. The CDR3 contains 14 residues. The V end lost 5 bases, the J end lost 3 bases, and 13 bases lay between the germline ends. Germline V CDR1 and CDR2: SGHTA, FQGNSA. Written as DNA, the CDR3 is TGTGCCAGCAGCCCTGTCTCGGGTGACACTGAAGCTTTCTTT. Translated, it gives CASSPVSGDTEAFF.

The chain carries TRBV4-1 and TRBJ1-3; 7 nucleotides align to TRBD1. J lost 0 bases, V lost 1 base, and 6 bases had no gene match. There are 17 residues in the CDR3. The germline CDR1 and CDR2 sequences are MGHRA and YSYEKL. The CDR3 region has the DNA TGCGCCAGCAGCCAAGGAGGACAGGCCAGCTCTGGAAACACCATATATTTT. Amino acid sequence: CASSQGGQASSGNTIYF.

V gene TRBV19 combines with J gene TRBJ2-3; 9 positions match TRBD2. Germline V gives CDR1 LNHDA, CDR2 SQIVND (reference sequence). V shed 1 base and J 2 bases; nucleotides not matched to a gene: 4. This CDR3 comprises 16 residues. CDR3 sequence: CASSIGLAGPTDTQYF. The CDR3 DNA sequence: TGTGCCAGTAGTATAGGGCTAGCGGGGCCCACAGATACGCAGTATTTT.

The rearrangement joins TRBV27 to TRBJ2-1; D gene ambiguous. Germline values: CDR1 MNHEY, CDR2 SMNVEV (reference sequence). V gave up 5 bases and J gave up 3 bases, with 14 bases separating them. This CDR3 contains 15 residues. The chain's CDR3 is CASSPFDNLYNEQFF. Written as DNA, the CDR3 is TGTGCCAGCAGTCCCTTTGACAACCTCTACAATGAGCAGTTCTTC.

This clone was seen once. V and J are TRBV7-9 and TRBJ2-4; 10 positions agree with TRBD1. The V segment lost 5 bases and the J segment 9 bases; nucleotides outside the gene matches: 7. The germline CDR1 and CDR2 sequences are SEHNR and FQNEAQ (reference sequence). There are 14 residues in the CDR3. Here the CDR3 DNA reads TGTGCCAGCAGCGCGACGGGACAGGGGAGCATTCAGTACTTC. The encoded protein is CASSATGQGSIQYF.

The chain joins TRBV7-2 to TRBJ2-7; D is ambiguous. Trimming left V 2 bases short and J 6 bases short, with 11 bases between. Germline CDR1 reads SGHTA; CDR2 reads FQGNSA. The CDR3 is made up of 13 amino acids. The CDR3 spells CASSLSPTREQYF. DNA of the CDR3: TGTGCCAGCAGCTTAAGCCCCACGCGCGAGCAGTACTTC. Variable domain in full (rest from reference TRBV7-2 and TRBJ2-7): GAGVSQSPSNKVTEKGKDVELRCDPISGHTALYWYRQSLGQGLEFLIYFQGNSAPDKSGLPSDRFSAERTGGSVSTLTIQRTQQEDSAVYLCASSLSPTREQYFGPGTRLTVT.

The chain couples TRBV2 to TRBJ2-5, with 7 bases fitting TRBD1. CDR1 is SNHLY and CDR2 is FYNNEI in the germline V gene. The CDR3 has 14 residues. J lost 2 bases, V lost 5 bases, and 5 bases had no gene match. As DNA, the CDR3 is TGTGCCAGCAGTTCAACAGGGGTGCAAGAGACCCAGTACTTC. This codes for CASSSTGVQETQYF.

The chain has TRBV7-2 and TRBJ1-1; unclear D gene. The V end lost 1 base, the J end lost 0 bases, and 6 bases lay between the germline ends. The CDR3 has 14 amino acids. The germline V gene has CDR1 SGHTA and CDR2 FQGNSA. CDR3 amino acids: CASSLEAVNTEAFF. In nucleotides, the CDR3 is TGTGCCAGCAGCTTAGAGGCAGTGAACACTGAAGCTTTCTTT. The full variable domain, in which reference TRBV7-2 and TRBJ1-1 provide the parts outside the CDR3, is GAGVSQSPSNKVTEKGKDVELRCDPISGHTALYWYRQSLGQGLEFLIYFQGNSAPDKSGLPSDRFSAERTGGSVSTLTIQRTQQEDSAVYLCASSLEAVNTEAFFGQGTRLTVV.

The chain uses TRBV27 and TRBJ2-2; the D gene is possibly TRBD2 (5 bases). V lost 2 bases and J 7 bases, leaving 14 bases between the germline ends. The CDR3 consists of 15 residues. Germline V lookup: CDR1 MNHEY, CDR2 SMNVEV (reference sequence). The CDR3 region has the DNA TGTGCCAGCAGTTTAGGCGGGCGTAGTGGCGGGGAGCTGTTTTTT. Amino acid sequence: CASSLGGRSGGELFF.

The CDR3 DNA sequence: TGTGCCAGCAGCCAAGACCTCACAGATACGCAGTATTTT. Its protein product is CASSQDLTDTQYF. The chain recombines TRBV14 with TRBJ2-3; the D is unclear. This CDR3 comprises 13 residues. The germline V and J ends were trimmed by 0 bases and 2 bases, with 3 bases remaining between them. Per germline, CDR1 SGHDN and CDR2 FVKESK. Complete variable domain (other parts from reference TRBV14 and TRBJ2-3): EAGVTQFPSHSVIEKGQTVTLRCDPISGHDNLYWYRRVMGKEIKFLLHFVKESKQDESGMPNNRFLAERTGGTYSTLKVQPAELEDSGVYFCASSQDLTDTQYFGPGTRLTVL.